The following is a T cell receptor (beta chain) sequence with its context. The CDR3 end is not reached by the read, which stops 3 residues before it; the germline J gene fills it in. Other DNA sequences in this specimen translate into the identical CDR3. The sample originates from a study of T cell clonality in common variable immunodeficiency. Patients and controls were mostly of Caucasian heritage. The CDR3 loop spans 15 amino acids. Trimming cost V 3 bases and J 0 bases; bases outside gene matches: 2. CDR1 SGHTA and CDR2 FQGNSA come from the germline V gene. Control and CVID samples contributed equal amounts of genomic DNA. Assay used: immunoSEQ multiplex PCR; TCRdb lists only in-frame clones, some missing. The sample contains 50,000 to 60,000 clones, none occurring once; around 2% lies in the top ten.

Sequencing used peripheral blood mononuclear cells. This receptor was taken from a person aged 18 to 70 in good health. The rearrangement joins TRBV7-2 to TRBJ1-3, with TRBD1 matching 7 bases. The CDR3 DNA, read in part, is TGTGCCAGCAGCTTGGGACAGCGCTCTGGAAACACC. Protein: CASSLGQRSGNT. Given in full, the CDR3 is CASSLGQRSGNTIYF.